The 21 T cell receptor beta chains given below trace back to one sample, sequenced in a study of a mutant IDH1 vaccine in newly diagnosed glioma. This sample's time point: week 11, during vaccination. Topical imiquimod was applied with each vaccine dose, which held 300 ug of mutant IDH1 20-mer peptide. The antigens of these receptors remain unknown. Data came from immunoSEQ multiplex PCR; TCRdb stores just in-frame clones and leaves some out. The sample consists of some 54,000 clones, over 75% of them appearing once. The sequenced sample was PBMCs, obtained from a glioma patient whose treatment included an IDH1 peptide vaccine. These receptors originate from a man between 45 and 60 years old with glioma.

The chain employs TRBV4-2 and TRBJ2-1, with 11 bases matching TRBD2. The V gene's germline CDR1 is LGHNA and CDR2 YNFKEQ. After removal of 0 bases from V and 9 bases from J, the junction contained 10 bases not matched to a gene. CDR3 length: 17 amino acids. Here the CDR3 reads CASSQEVTSGSGTEQFF. The CDR3 coding sequence is TGTGCCAGCAGCCAAGAAGTAACTAGCGGGAGCGGCACTGAGCAGTTCTTC.

The chain uses TRBV27 and TRBJ2-3; D may be TRBD1 (5 bases). The CDR3 extends over 15 amino acids. The V gene's germline CDR1 is MNHEY and CDR2 SMNVEV (reference sequence). Trimming left V 2 bases short and J 2 bases short, with 11 bases between. CDR3 in DNA: TGTGCCAGCAGTTTAAATGTCAGGGTCACAGATACGCAGTATTTT. It codes for CASSLNVRVTDTQYF.

The J gene is TRBJ2-7, the V gene TRBV6-5; TRBD1 is a possible D gene (6 bases). This CDR3 contains 13 residues. Germline values: CDR1 MNHEY, CDR2 SVGAGI. With 4 bases removed from V and 6 bases from J, the gap between germline ends came to 13 bases. The CDR3 loop is CASSLGHLGEQYF. For the CDR3, the DNA is TGTGCCAGCAGTTTGGGACATTTGGGCGAGCAGTACTTC.

This chain connects TRBV4-2 to TRBJ1-5, with D unclear. This CDR3 spans 13 amino acids. V shed 2 bases and J shed 6 bases, with 8 bases lying between them. CDR1 is LGHNA, CDR2 YNFKEQ, per germline. CDR3 protein: CASSQTEAQPQHF. The DNA of the CDR3 is TGTGCCAGCAGCCAAACGGAAGCTCAGCCCCAGCATTTT.

The V call is TRBV7-2, the J call TRBJ1-1; no clear D gene. V lost 6 bases, J lost 0 bases, and 11 bases lay in between. Per the germline V gene, CDR1 is SGHTA and CDR2 is FQGNSA. The CDR3 runs to 14 residues. The DNA for the CDR3 is TGTGCCAGCAGTTTCTCGTCGATGAACACTGAAGCTTTCTTT. Residues: CASSFSSMNTEAFF. Complete variable domain (other parts from reference TRBV7-2 and TRBJ1-1): GAGVSQSPSNKVTEKGKDVELRCDPISGHTALYWYRQSLGQGLEFLIYFQGNSAPDKSGLPSDRFSAERTGGSVSTLTIQRTQQEDSAVYLCASSFSSMNTEAFFGQGTRLTVV.

This rearrangement joins TRBV6-6 to TRBJ1-2; D is possibly TRBD1 (5 bases). Trimming cost V 4 bases and J 8 bases, with 14 bases left between them. The CDR3 contains 13 residues. The V gene's germline CDR1 is MNHNY and CDR2 SVGAGI (reference sequence). The CDR3 DNA follows: TGTGCCAGCAGTTCTTCAGGGACTAGCGGCTACACCTTC. Protein: CASSSSGTSGYTF.

The chain couples TRBV27 to TRBJ1-5; D is perhaps TRBD1 (5 bases). V was trimmed by 2 bases and J by 5 bases, leaving 13 bases between them. The V gene's germline CDR1 is MNHEY and CDR2 SMNVEV (reference sequence). The CDR3 covers 15 residues. The CDR3 is CASSLGFGAHQPQHF. In DNA, the CDR3 is TGTGCCAGCAGTTTAGGGTTCGGGGCCCATCAGCCCCAGCATTTT.

The V and J genes are TRBV28 and TRBJ2-7, with 7 bases matching TRBD1. This CDR3 has 13 residues. Germline trimming cut 7 bases from V and 6 bases from J; bases unmatched to any gene: 9. Per germline, CDR1 MDHEN and CDR2 SYDVKM. The CDR3 protein is CASIATGIGEQYF. In nucleotides, the CDR3 is TGTGCCAGCATCGCGACAGGGATTGGCGAGCAGTACTTC.

The chain combines TRBV28 with TRBJ2-6; 9 positions agree with TRBD1. V shed 6 bases and J 0 bases; nucleotides not matched to a gene: 9. This CDR3 region has 18 residues. In germline, CDR1 is MDHEN, CDR2 SYDVKM. For the CDR3, the DNA is TGTGCCAGCAGCCCACGCGGGACAGGGTTCTCTGGGGCCAACGTCCTGACTTTC. Its translation: CASSPRGTGFSGANVLTF.

The genes are TRBV4-3 and TRBJ1-1; D is unclear. The V end lost 0 bases, the J end lost 2 bases, and 10 bases lay between the germline ends. The CDR3 contains 15 residues. Germline loops: CDR1 LGHNA, CDR2 YSLEER. Here the CDR3 reads CASSQDGNTNTEAFF. DNA for the CDR3: TGCGCCAGCAGCCAAGATGGGAATACTAACACTGAAGCTTTCTTT.

The rearrangement joins TRBV5-1 to TRBJ1-4; 9 nucleotides agree with TRBD1. Germline assignment: CDR1 SGHRS and CDR2 YFSETQ. The CDR3 covers 15 residues. J was trimmed by 6 bases and V by 0 bases; bases with no gene match: 3. CDR3 DNA: TGCGCCAGCAGCTTGGGGGACAGGGAGGATGAAAAACTGTTTTTT. Protein sequence: CASSLGDREDEKLFF.

This clone appeared a single time. The rearrangement joins TRBV18 to TRBJ2-2; 11 positions match TRBD2. With V trimmed by 5 bases and J by 4 bases, 6 bases remained unmatched. This CDR3 has 16 amino acids. Per the germline V gene, CDR1 is KGHSH and CDR2 is LQKENI. The chain's CDR3 is CASSALAGGPTGELFF. The CDR3 DNA follows: TGTGCCAGCTCAGCATTAGCGGGAGGGCCCACCGGGGAGCTGTTTTTT.

The V call is TRBV2, the J call TRBJ2-7, with D possibly TRBD1 on 5 matching bases. The CDR3 contains 12 residues. Germline assignment: CDR1 SNHLY and CDR2 FYNNEI. Deletions cut 5 bases from V and 3 bases from J, with 8 bases between. DNA for the CDR3: TGTGCCAGCAGTAACCAGGGCTACGAGCAGTACTTC. Encoded protein: CASSNQGYEQYF.

The CDR3 here is CASSELWSIGEAFF. The CDR3 DNA reads as TGTGCCAGCAGTGAGTTATGGTCTATTGGGGAAGCTTTCTTT. This chain connects TRBV6-1 to TRBJ1-1; the D is unclear. Germline loops: CDR1 MNHNS, CDR2 SASEGT. V was clipped by 3 bases and J by 8 bases, with 16 bases between them. The CDR3 has 14 residues.

This chain uses TRBV28 with TRBJ1-5; D might be TRBD1 (5 bases). V lost 4 bases to trimming and J lost 7 bases, with 20 bases between them. This CDR3 comprises 16 residues. Germline loops: CDR1 MDHEN, CDR2 SYDVKM. The CDR3 spells CASSSTQGVAYQPQHF. The CDR3 region has the DNA TGTGCCAGCAGTTCCACCCAGGGAGTTGCTTACCAGCCCCAGCATTTT.

V usage is TRBV7-9 and J usage is TRBJ2-7; D is undetermined. This CDR3 region has 13 residues. V was cut by 1 base and J by 2 bases, with 6 bases left in between. Germline CDR1 is SEHNR and CDR2 is FQNEAQ (reference sequence). CDR3 DNA sequence: TGTGCCAGCAGCTTAGAAGGGCCCTACGAGCAGTACTTC. This gives the protein CASSLEGPYEQYF.

The CDR3 DNA reads TGTGCCAGCAGCCGTGAGAAGACAGGGGGCACCGGGGAGCTGTTTTTT. Protein: CASSREKTGGTGELFF. The V and J genes are TRBV11-3 and TRBJ2-2; 9 nucleotides align to TRBD1. In germline, CDR1 is SGHNT, CDR2 YENEEA. Unmatched junction bases numbered 8, after V lost 5 bases and J lost 4 bases. The CDR3 totals 16 residues.

The chain combines TRBV2 with TRBJ2-3; D might be TRBD2 (5 bases). V lost 5 bases to trimming and J lost 2 bases, with 17 bases between them. This CDR3 region has 16 residues. Germline loops: CDR1 SNHLY, CDR2 FYNNEI. CDR3 nucleotide sequence: TGTGCCAGCAGTCAGATCGGTACGGGGATCACAGATACGCAGTATTTT. It yields the protein CASSQIGTGITDTQYF.

This clone showed up just once. The chain has TRBV4-2 and TRBJ2-7, with D maybe TRBD2 (6 bases). The CDR3 length is 14 residues. Per the germline V gene, CDR1 is LGHNA and CDR2 is YNFKEQ. V shed 1 base and J shed 5 bases, with 12 bases lying between them. The CDR3 is CASSQVAGGNEQYF. The DNA for the CDR3 is TGTGCCAGCAGCCAAGTTGCGGGCGGGAACGAGCAGTACTTC.

This chain uses TRBV13 with TRBJ2-3; perhaps TRBD2 as D (6 bases). The CDR3 has 17 amino acids. The ends were cut back, 5 bases at V and 0 bases at J, with 18 bases in the middle. Per germline, CDR1 PRHDT and CDR2 FYEKMQ (reference sequence). In nucleotides, the CDR3 is TGTGCCAGCAGCCTACCCCTGACTAGTGGGAGCACAGATACGCAGTATTTT. Translation: CASSLPLTSGSTDTQYF.

This sequence joins TRBV5-1 and TRBJ1-1; 10 positions agree with TRBD1. J lost 2 bases, V lost 4 bases, and 5 bases had no gene match. This CDR3 comprises 15 residues. In germline, CDR1 is SGHRS, CDR2 YFSETQ. The CDR3 DNA reads as TGCGCCAGCAGCGCAGGGACAGGGGCAAACACTGAAGCTTTCTTT. Protein sequence: CASSAGTGANTEAFF.